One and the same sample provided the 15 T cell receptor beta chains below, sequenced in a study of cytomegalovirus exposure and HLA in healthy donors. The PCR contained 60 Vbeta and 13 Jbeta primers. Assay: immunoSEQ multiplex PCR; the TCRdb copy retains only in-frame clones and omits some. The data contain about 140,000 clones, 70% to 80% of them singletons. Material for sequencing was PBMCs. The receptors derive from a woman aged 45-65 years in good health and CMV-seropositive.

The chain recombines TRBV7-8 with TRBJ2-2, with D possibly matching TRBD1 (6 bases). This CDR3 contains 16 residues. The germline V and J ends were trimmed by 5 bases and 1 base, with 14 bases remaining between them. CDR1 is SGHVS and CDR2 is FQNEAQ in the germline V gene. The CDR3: CASSQGTGKNTGELFF. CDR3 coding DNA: TGTGCCAGCAGCCAGGGGACCGGGAAGAACACCGGGGAGCTGTTTTTT.

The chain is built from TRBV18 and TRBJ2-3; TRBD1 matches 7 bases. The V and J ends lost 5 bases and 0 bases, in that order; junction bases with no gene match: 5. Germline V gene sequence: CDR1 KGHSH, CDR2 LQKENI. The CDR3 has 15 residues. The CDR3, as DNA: TGTGCCAGCTCATTGGGACAGACTAGCACAGATACGCAGTATTTT. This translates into CASSLGQTSTDTQYF. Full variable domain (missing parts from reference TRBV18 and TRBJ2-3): NAGVMQNPRHLVRRRGQEARLRCSPMKGHSHVYWYRQLPEEGLKFMVYLQKENIIDESGMPKERFSAEFPKEGPSILRIQQVVRGDSAAYFCASSLGQTSTDTQYFGPGTRLTVL.

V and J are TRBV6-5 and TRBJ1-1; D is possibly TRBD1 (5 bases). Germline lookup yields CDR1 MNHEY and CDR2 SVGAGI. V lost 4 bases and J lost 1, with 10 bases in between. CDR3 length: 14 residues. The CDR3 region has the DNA TGTGCCAGCAGTTCCCCGGGGGAGAACACTGAAGCTTTCTTT. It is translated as CASSSPGENTEAFF.

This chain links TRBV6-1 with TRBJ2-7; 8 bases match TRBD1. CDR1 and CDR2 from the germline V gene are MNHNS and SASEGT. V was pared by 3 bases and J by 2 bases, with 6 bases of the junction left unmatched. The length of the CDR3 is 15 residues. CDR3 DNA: TGTGCCAGCAGTGATGTGGGGACAGGACCCTACGAGCAGTACTTC. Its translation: CASSDVGTGPYEQYF.

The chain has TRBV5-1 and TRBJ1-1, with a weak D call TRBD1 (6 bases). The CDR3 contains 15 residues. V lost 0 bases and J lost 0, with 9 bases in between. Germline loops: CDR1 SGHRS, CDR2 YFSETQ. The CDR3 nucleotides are TGCGCCAGCAGCTTGGTGGGGGACATGAACACTGAAGCTTTCTTT. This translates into CASSLVGDMNTEAFF.

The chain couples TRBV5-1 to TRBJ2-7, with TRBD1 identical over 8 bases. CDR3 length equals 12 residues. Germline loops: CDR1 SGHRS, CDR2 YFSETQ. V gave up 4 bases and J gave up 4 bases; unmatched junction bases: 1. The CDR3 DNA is TGCGCCAGCAGCGGGGACAGGTACGAGCAGTACTTC. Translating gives CASSGDRYEQYF.

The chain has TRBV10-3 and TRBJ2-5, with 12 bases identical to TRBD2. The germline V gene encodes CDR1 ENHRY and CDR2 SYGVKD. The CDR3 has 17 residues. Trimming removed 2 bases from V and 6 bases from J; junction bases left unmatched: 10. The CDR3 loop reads CAISEDLAGGTGKTQYF. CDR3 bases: TGTGCCATCAGTGAGGATCTAGCGGGGGGGACTGGAAAGACCCAGTACTTC.

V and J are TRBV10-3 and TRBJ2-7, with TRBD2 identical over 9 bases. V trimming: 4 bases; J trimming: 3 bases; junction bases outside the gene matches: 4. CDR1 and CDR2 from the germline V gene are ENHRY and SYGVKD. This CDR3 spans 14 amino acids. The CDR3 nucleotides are TGTGCCATCAGTGGGAGCGGGGGGCTCTACGAGCAGTACTTC. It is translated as CAISGSGGLYEQYF.

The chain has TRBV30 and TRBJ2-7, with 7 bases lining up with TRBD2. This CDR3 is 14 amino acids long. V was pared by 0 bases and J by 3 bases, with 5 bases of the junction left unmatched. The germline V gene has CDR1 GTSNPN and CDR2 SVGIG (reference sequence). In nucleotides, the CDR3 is TGTGCCTGGAGTGTACAGCGGGGCCGCTACGAGCAGTACTTC. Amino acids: CAWSVQRGRYEQYF.

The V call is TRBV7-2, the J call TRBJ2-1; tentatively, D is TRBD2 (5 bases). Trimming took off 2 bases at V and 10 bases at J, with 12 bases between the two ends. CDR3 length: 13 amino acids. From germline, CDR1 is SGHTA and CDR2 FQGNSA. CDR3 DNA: TGTGCCAGCAGCTTATTTCCCGGAGGCGAGCAGTTCTTC. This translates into CASSLFPGGEQFF.

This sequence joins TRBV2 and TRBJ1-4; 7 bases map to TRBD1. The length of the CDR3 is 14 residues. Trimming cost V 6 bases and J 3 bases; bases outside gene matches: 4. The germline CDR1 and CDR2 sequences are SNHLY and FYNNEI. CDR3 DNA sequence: TGTGCCAGCAGGGCAGGGACAGCTAATGAAAAACTGTTTTTT. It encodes CASRAGTANEKLFF.

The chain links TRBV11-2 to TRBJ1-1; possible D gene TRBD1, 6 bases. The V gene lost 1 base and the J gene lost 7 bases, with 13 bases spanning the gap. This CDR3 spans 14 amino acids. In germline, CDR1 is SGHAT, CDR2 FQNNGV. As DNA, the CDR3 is TGTGCCAGCAGCTTAGCGTGGCAGGGGATTGAAGCTTTCTTT. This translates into CASSLAWQGIEAFF.

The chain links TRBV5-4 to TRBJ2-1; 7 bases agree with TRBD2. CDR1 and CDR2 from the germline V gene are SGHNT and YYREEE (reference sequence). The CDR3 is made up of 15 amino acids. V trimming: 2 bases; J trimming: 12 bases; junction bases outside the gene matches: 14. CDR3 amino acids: CASSLQTGTIIGQFF. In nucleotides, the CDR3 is TGTGCCAGCAGCTTACAAACCGGGACTATAATCGGGCAGTTCTTC.

The chain's CDR3 is CASSEARDSGSNYGYTF. The CDR3 nucleotides are TGTGCCAGCAGTGAAGCGAGGGACAGCGGGTCTAACTATGGCTACACCTTC. The V call is TRBV6-1, the J call TRBJ1-2; 7 bases fit TRBD1. J was trimmed by 0 bases and V by 0 bases; bases with no gene match: 7. There are 17 residues in the CDR3. Germline values: CDR1 MNHNS, CDR2 SASEGT.

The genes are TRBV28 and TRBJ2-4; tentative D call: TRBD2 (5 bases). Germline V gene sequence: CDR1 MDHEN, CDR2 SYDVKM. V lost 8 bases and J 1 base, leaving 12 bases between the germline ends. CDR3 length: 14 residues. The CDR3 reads CASRTANAKNIQYF. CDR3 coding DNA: TGTGCCAGCCGGACTGCTAATGCCAAAAACATTCAGTACTTC.